This passage covers 23 T cell receptor beta chains from one sample sequenced in a study of shared clonotypes between healthy human individuals. Profiling relied on immunoSEQ multiplex PCR, and the TCRdb table lists in-frame clones only, not all of them. The data hold over a million clones, with about 75% observed a single time. Material: memory CD4+ T cells sorted from blood. Subset: CD45RA-negative fraction. All receptors come from a man younger than 30 in good health.

The count of this clone is one. The rearrangement links TRBV5-5 to TRBJ2-7; TRBD2 might be the D (6 bases). V was shortened by 4 bases and J by 4 bases, with 18 bases between the two germline ends. Germline V lookup: CDR1 SGHKS, CDR2 YYEKEE (reference sequence). The CDR3 is 15 residues long. CDR3 residues: CASSPQPGTRYEQYF. Here the CDR3 DNA reads TGTGCCAGCAGCCCTCAGCCGGGGACTCGATACGAGCAGTACTTC.

This chain links TRBV6-4 with TRBJ2-3; perhaps TRBD1 as D (5 bases). CDR3 size: 16 residues. V shed 0 bases and J shed 8 bases, with 18 bases lying between them. Germline values: CDR1 MRHNA, CDR2 SNTAGT. CDR3 nucleotides: TGTGCCAGCAGTGACTCGGGGCCTCCGGTAGTGGGTACGCAGTATTTT. Protein: CASSDSGPPVVGTQYF.

The genes are TRBV11-2 and TRBJ2-2; tentatively, D is TRBD2 (5 bases). The CDR3 is made up of 13 amino acids. CDR1 and CDR2 (germline): SGHAT, FQNNGV. Trimming pared 3 bases from V and 5 bases from J, leaving 7 bases between. The DNA for the CDR3 is TGTGCCAGCAGCTTCGCGGGTACCGGGGAGCTGTTTTTT. Its translation: CASSFAGTGELFF.

In nucleotides, the CDR3 is TGTGCCAGCAGGGTCGGGACAGGGAGTAGCACCGGGGAGCTGTTTTTT. Its translation: CASRVGTGSSTGELFF. The chain joins TRBV7-9 to TRBJ2-2, with 9 bases aligning to TRBD1. The CDR3 is 16 residues long. V dropped 6 bases and J dropped 4; count of bases not matched to a gene: 9. CDR1 is SEHNR, CDR2 FQNEAQ, per germline (reference sequence).

V and J are TRBV2 and TRBJ2-5; 8 positions match TRBD1. V gave up 4 bases and J gave up 11 bases; unmatched junction bases: 12. CDR1 is SNHLY, CDR2 FYNNEI, per germline. This CDR3 is 14 amino acids long. Here the CDR3 reads CASSVDRAAPGQYF. The CDR3 nucleotides are TGTGCCAGCAGTGTGGACAGGGCGGCCCCGGGGCAGTACTTC.

The CDR3 is CASRSWTSYEQYF. CDR3 DNA sequence: TGTGCCAGCAGGAGTTGGACATCCTACGAGCAGTACTTC. V usage is TRBV2 and J usage is TRBJ2-7, with D perhaps TRBD1 (5 bases). The V gene's germline CDR1 is SNHLY and CDR2 FYNNEI. V was trimmed by 6 bases and J by 1 base, leaving 10 bases between them. This CDR3 comprises 13 residues.

This clone was seen more than once but under ten times. One end of the junction does not line up with germline, which may come from a read error. The chain has TRBV7-7 and TRBJ2-5; D possibly corresponds to TRBD2 (5 bases). Germline assignment: CDR1 SSHAT and CDR2 FNYEAQ (reference sequence). The CDR3 is 14 residues long. CDR3 nucleotide sequence: TGTGCTAGCAGCTTAGGTGGGAGTAGCGTGACCCAGTACTTC. It is translated as CASSLGGSSVTQYF.

V and J are TRBV5-1 and TRBJ2-2, with D possibly being TRBD2 (5 bases). Trimming took 1 base from V and 6 from J, leaving 13 bases between them. The V gene's germline CDR1 is SGHRS and CDR2 YFSETQ. The CDR3 is 15 amino acids. CDR3 DNA: TGCGCCAGCAGCTTGCATGGGGAGAGGGCCGGGGAGCTGTTTTTT. Its translation: CASSLHGERAGELFF.

This clone occurred many times. V and J are TRBV19 and TRBJ1-2, with 7 bases that match TRBD1. This CDR3 is 14 amino acids long. The ends lost 6 bases at V and 6 bases at J; junction bases unmatched: 10. Germline CDR1 LNHDA, CDR2 SQIVND (reference sequence). Here the CDR3 reads CASRMDRTDDGYTF. The CDR3 coding sequence is TGTGCCAGTAGGATGGACAGGACCGACGATGGCTACACCTTC.

This clone was counted a few times. The chain has TRBV5-4 and TRBJ2-3; D perhaps matches TRBD1 (6 bases). Per germline, CDR1 SGHNT and CDR2 YYREEE (reference sequence). Trimming left V 3 bases short and J 6 bases short, with 14 bases between. This CDR3 spans 14 amino acids. This CDR3 is CASSSRQAADTQYF. The CDR3 DNA sequence: TGTGCCAGCAGCTCCCGACAGGCGGCCGATACGCAGTATTTT.

The V and J genes are TRBV30 and TRBJ1-6; D perhaps matches TRBD1 (5 bases). This CDR3 contains 15 residues. CDR1 and CDR2 from the germline V gene are GTSNPN and SVGIG (reference sequence). V was pared by 4 bases and J by 12 bases, with 22 bases between. The CDR3 coding sequence is TGTGCCTGGACCCCTACCGGGACTTCGAACCAACCCCTCCACTTT. This encodes CAWTPTGTSNQPLHF. Full variable domain (outside the CDR3, taken from reference TRBV30 and TRBJ1-6): SQTIHQWPATLVQPVGSPLSLECTVEGTSNPNLYWYRQAAGRGLQLLFYSVGIGQISSEVPQNLSASRPQDRQFILSSKKLLLSDSGFYLCAWTPTGTSNQPLHFGNGTRLTVT.

The rearrangement uses TRBV6-5 and TRBJ1-1; D gene ambiguous. The CDR3 has 11 amino acids. The V and J ends lost 6 bases and 11 bases respectively, with 13 bases between them. The germline V gene has CDR1 MNHEY and CDR2 SVGAGI. This chain's CDR3 is CASSQGKEAFF. The DNA for the CDR3 is TGTGCCAGCAGCCAAGGGAAAGAGGCTTTCTTT.

In this sample, this clone turned up once. This chain joins TRBV11-2 and TRBJ1-4; D not resolved. The CDR3 is 13 residues long. V was pared by 3 bases and J by 4 bases, with 6 bases between. Germline-derived CDR1 and CDR2 are SGHAT and FQNNGV. CDR3 nucleotides: TGTGCCAGCAGCTTGGGATTTAATGAAAAACTGTTTTTT. Its translation is CASSLGFNEKLFF. The full variable domain, rest sourced from reference TRBV11-2 and TRBJ1-4, is EAGVAQSPRYKIIEKRQSVAFWCNPISGHATLYWYQQILGQGPKLLIQFQNNGVVDDSQLPKDRFSAERLKGVDSTLKIQPAKLEDSAVYLCASSLGFNEKLFFGSGTQLSVL.

This clone was seen more than once but under ten times. The chain couples TRBV30 to TRBJ1-5; perhaps TRBD1 as D (5 bases). The V gene's germline CDR1 is GTSNPN and CDR2 SVGIG (reference sequence). The CDR3 extends over 14 amino acids. Trimming cost V 0 bases and J 5 bases, with 11 bases left between them. The CDR3 DNA reads as TGTGCCTGGAGTGTAGGGGCCCTCCATCAGCCCCAGCATTTT. Protein sequence: CAWSVGALHQPQHF.

This chain joins TRBV5-8 and TRBJ1-4; no clear D. Germline CDR1 reads SGHTS; CDR2 reads YDEGEE. The CDR3 has 14 amino acids. V lost 4 bases and J 8 bases, leaving 15 bases between the germline ends. The CDR3 DNA is TGTGCCAGCAGCGTCGAAGGAAAAGGGGAAAAACTGTTTTTT. Translation gives CASSVEGKGEKLFF.

In its sample, this clone was seen a few times. This sequence joins TRBV27 and TRBJ2-1; no definite D call. V was pared by 6 bases and J by 0 bases, with 12 bases between. The germline gives CDR1 MNHEY, CDR2 SMNVEV (reference sequence). This CDR3 is built from 15 residues. Written as DNA, the CDR3 is TGTGCCAGCAGCCGAGCCTGGGCCTCCTACAATGAGCAGTTCTTC. Translated, it gives CASSRAWASYNEQFF.

J is TRBJ1-5 and V is TRBV30; D uncertain. The CDR3 consists of 16 residues. Deletions cut 4 bases from V and 1 base from J, with 17 bases between. Germline CDR1 and CDR2: GTSNPN and SVGIG (reference sequence). The chain's CDR3 is CAWTPGSGQSNQPQHF. The CDR3 region has the DNA TGTGCCTGGACCCCTGGGTCCGGGCAGAGCAATCAGCCCCAGCATTTT.

The rearrangement uses TRBV2 and TRBJ2-2; 10 nucleotides line up with TRBD2. Trimming cost V 4 bases and J 7 bases; bases outside gene matches: 3. CDR3 length: 14 amino acids. Germline V gene sequence: CDR1 SNHLY, CDR2 FYNNEI. CDR3 protein: CASSAGLAVGELFF. In DNA form, the CDR3 reads TGTGCCAGCAGTGCAGGACTAGCGGTCGGGGAGCTGTTTTTT.

J is TRBJ1-6 and V is TRBV5-4, with 9 positions matching TRBD1. This CDR3 spans 16 amino acids. Germline V CDR1 and CDR2: SGHNT, YYREEE (reference sequence). V dropped 4 bases and J dropped 9; count of bases not matched to a gene: 11. This CDR3 is CASSGLTGGRTSPLHF. The CDR3 nucleotides are TGTGCCAGCAGCGGCCTGACAGGGGGTCGAACTTCACCCCTCCACTTT.

This clone was seen only a few times. The genes are TRBV6-6 and TRBJ1-1, with a weak D call TRBD1 (6 bases). The CDR3 sequence is 14 residues long. Germline CDR1 and CDR2: MNHNY and SVGAGI (reference sequence). Trimming shortened V by 2 bases and J by 6 bases, and 13 bases separated the two germline ends. Here the CDR3 DNA reads TGTGCCAGCAGTTACGGAGGGGGAGATCCTGAAGCTTTCTTT. Protein: CASSYGGGDPEAFF.

The rearrangement uses TRBV7-9 and TRBJ1-1, with a weak D call TRBD1 (6 bases). The V end lost 5 bases, the J end lost 3 bases, and 10 bases lay between the germline ends. Germline-derived CDR1 and CDR2 are SEHNR and FQNEAQ (reference sequence). The CDR3 runs to 13 residues. Written as DNA, the CDR3 is TGTGCCAGCAGCCCCCAGGGGTACACTGAAGCTTTCTTT. Encoded protein: CASSPQGYTEAFF.

The chain links TRBV2 to TRBJ2-5; a possible D gene is TRBD2 (7 bases). The CDR3 runs 14 residues. Trimming took 5 bases from V and 7 from J, leaving 17 bases between them. Germline CDR1 and CDR2: SNHLY and FYNNEI. The DNA for the CDR3 is TGTGCCAGCAGTACAGGGAGGGGTGTGGGGACCCAGTACTTC. Translating it yields CASSTGRGVGTQYF.

The V call is TRBV19, the J call TRBJ1-1; D might be TRBD1 (6 bases). Trimming took off 3 bases at V and 5 bases at J, with 16 bases between the two ends. Germline CDR1 is LNHDA and CDR2 is SQIVND (reference sequence). CDR3 length equals 15 residues. CDR3 sequence (DNA): TGTGCCAGTAGTATTGGGAGAGGGGGTGGAACTGAAGCTTTCTTT. Translation gives CASSIGRGGGTEAFF.